This TCR beta chain emerged from a study of blood T cell repertoires in COVID-19. Study overall: COVID-19 samples collected from the United States, Italy and Spain covered acute and convalescent phases.

Generated by immunoSEQ multiplex PCR, the TCRdb table keeps only in-frame clones and is missing some. The table has around 140,000 clones, approximately 88% seen once. The CDR3 consists of 15 residues. From germline, CDR1 is MGHDK and CDR2 SYGVNS. The V end was cut by 6 bases, the J end by 0 bases, with 14 bases between. This receptor was obtained from a woman aged 45-59 years with acute or convalescent COVID-19. This rearrangement joins TRBV25-1 to TRBJ1-2; D is possibly TRBD1 (5 bases). The specimen sequenced was peripheral blood. The CDR3 DNA follows: TGTGCCAGCAGGGGGATAAGACAGTCTAACTATGGCTACACCTTC. As protein: CASRGIRQSNYGYTF.